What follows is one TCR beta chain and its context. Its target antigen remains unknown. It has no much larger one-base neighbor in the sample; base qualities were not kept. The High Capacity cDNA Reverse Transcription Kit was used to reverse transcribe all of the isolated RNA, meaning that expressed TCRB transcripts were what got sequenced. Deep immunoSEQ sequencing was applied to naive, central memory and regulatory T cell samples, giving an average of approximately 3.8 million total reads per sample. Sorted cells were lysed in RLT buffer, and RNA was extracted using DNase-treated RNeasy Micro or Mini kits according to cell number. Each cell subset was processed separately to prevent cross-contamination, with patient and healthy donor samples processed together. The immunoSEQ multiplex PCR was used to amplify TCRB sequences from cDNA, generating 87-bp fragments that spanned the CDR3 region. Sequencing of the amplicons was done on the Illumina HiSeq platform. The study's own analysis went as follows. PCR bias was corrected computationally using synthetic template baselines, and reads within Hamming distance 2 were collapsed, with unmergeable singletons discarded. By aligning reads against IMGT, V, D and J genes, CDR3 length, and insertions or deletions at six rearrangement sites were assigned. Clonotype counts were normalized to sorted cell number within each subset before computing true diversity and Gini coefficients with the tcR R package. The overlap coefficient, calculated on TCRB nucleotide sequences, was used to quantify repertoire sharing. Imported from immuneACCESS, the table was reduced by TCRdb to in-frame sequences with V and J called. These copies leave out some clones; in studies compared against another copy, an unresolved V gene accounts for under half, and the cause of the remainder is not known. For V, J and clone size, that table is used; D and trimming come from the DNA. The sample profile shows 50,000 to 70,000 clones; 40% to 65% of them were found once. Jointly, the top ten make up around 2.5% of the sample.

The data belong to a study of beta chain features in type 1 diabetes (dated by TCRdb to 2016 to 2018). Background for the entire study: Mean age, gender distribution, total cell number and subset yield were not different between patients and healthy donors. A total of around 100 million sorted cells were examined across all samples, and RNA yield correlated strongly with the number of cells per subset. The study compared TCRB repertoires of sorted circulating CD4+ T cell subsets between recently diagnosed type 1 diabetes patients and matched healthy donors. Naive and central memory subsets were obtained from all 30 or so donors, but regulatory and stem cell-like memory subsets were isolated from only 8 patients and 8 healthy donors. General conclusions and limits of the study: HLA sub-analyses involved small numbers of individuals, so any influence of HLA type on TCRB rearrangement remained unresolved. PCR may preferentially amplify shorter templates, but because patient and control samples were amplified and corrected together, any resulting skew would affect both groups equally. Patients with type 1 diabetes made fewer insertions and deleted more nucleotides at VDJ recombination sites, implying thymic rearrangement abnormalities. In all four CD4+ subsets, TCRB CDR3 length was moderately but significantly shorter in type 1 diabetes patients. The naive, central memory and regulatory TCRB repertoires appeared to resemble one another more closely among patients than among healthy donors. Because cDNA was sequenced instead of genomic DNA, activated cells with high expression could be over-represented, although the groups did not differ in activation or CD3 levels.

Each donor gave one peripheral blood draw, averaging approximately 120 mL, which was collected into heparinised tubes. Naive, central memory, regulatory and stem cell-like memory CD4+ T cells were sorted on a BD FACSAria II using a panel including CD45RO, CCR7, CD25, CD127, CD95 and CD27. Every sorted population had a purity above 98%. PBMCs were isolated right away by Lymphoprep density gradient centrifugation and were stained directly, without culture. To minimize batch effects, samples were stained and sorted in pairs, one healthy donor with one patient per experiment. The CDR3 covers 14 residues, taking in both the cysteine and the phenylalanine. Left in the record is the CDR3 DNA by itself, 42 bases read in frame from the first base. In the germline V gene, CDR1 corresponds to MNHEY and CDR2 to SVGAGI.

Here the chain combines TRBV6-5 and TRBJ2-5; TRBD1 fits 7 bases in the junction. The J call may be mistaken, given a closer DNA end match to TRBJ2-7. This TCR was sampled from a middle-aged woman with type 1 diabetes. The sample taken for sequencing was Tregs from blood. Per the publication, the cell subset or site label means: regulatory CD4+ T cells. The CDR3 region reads CASSYSRDSYEQYF. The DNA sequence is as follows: TGTGCCAGCAGTTACTCCCGGGACAGCTACGAGCAGTACTTC.